This T cell receptor beta chain was identified in a study of blood T cell repertoires in COVID-19. Repertoires were generated with immunoSEQ multiplex PCR, while TCRdb's copy carries only in-frame clones and drops some. The sample lists about 240,000 clones; about 88% were seen once. Trimming removed 6 bases at V and 1 base at J, with 10 bases between. CDR3 length: 14 residues. Germline assignment: CDR1 MNHEY and CDR2 SVGAGI. This sequence joins TRBV6-5 and TRBJ2-1; D gene unclear. Source material: peripheral blood. The TCR was taken from a woman in her 70s with active or convalescent COVID-19. The CDR3 protein is CASRQDFSYNEQFF. DNA for the CDR3: TGTGCCAGCAGGCAGGATTTTTCCTACAATGAGCAGTTCTTC.